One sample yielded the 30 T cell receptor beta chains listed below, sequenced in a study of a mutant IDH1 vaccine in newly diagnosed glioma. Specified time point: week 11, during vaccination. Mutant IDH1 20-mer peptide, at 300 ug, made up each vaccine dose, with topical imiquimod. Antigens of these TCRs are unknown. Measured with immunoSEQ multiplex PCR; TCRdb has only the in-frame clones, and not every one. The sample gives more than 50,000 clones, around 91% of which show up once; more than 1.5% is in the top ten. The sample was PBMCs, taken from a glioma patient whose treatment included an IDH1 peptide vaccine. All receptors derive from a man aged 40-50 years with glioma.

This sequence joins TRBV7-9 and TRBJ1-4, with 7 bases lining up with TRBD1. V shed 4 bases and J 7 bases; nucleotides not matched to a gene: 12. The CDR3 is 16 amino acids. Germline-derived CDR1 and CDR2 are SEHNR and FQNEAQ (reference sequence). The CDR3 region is CASSYARGSGGEKLFF. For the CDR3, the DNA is TGTGCCAGCAGCTACGCTCGGGGATCAGGGGGTGAAAAACTGTTTTTT. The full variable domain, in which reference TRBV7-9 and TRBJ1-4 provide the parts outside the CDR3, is DTGVSQNPRHKITKRGQNVTFRCDPISEHNRLYWYRQTLGQGPEFLTYFQNEAQLEKSRLLSDRFSAERPKGSFSTLEIQRTEQGDSAMYLCASSYARGSGGEKLFFGSGTQLSVL.

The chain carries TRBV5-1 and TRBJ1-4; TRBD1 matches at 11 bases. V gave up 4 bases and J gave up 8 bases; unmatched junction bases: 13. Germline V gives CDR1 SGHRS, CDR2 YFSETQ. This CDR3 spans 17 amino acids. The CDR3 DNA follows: TGCGCCAGCAGCCCACCCTCCGGGACAGGGGGAGGAGAAAAACTGTTTTTT. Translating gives CASSPPSGTGGGEKLFF.

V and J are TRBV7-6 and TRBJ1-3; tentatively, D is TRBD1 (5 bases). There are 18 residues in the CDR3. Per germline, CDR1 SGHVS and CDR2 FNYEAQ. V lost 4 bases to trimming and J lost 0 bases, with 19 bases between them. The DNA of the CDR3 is TGTGCCAGCAGCTCCCAGGGCCCCGGGGGGAGCTCTGGAAACACCATATATTTT. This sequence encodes CASSSQGPGGSSGNTIYF.

The DNA of the CDR3 is TGTGCCAGCAGTGGGACTAGCGGGAGATCTACCGGGGAGCTGTTTTTT. It codes for CASSGTSGRSTGELFF. This chain joins TRBV6-1 and TRBJ2-2; 13 bases are shared with TRBD2. The ends lost 4 bases at V and 5 bases at J; junction bases unmatched: 4. This CDR3 has 16 amino acids. Per the germline V gene, CDR1 is MNHNS and CDR2 is SASEGT.

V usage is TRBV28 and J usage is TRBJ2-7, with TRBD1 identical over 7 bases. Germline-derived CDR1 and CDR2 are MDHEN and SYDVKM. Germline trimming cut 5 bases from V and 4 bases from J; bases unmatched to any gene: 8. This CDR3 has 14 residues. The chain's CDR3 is CASSARQGLYEQYV. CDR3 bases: TGTGCCAGCAGTGCCCGACAGGGCCTTTACGAGCAGTACGTC.

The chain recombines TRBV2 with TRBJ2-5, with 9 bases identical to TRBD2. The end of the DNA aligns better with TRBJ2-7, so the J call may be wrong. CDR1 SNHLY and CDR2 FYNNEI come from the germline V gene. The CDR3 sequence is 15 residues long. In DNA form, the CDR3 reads TGTGCCAGCAGAAGACTAGCGGTAAGCTCCTACGAGCAGTACTTC. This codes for CASRRLAVSSYEQYF.

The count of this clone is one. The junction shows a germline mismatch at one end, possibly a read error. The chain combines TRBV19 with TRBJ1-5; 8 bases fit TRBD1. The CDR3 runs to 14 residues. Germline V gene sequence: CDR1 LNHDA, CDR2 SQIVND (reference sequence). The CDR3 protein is CASSASGGKQPQHF. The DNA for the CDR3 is TGTGCCAGTAGCGCTTCAGGGGGCAAACAGCCCCAGCATTTT.

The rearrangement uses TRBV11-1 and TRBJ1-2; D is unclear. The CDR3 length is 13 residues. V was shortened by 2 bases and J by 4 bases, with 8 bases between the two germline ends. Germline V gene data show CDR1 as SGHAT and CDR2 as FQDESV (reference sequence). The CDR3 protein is CASSLSQTYGYTF. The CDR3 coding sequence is TGTGCCAGCAGCTTATCACAGACCTATGGCTACACCTTC.

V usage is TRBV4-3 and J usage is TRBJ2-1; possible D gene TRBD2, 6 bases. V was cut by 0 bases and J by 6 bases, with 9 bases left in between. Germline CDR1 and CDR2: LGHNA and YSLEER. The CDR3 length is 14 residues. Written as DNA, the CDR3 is TGCGCCAGCAGCCAAGATCCCGGGGGCAATGAGCAGTTCTTC. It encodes CASSQDPGGNEQFF.

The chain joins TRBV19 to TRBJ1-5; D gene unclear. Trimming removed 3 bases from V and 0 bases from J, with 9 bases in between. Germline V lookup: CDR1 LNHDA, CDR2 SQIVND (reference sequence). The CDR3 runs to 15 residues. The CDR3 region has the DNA TGTGCCAGTAGTATCGGGCCAGATAGCAATCAGCCCCAGCATTTT. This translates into CASSIGPDSNQPQHF.

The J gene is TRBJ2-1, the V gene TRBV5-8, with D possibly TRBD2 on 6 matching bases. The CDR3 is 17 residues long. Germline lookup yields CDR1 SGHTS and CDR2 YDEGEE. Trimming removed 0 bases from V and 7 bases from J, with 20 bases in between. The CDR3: CASSLGGVVLANNEQFF. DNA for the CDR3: TGTGCCAGCAGCTTGGGAGGTGTGGTGCTAGCGAATAATGAGCAGTTCTTC.

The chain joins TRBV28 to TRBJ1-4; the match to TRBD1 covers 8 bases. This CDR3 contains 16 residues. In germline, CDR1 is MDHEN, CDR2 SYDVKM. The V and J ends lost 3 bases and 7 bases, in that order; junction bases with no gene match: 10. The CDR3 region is CASSFIPRGRGEKLFF. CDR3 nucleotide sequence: TGTGCCAGCAGTTTTATCCCCAGGGGGCGAGGTGAAAAACTGTTTTTT.

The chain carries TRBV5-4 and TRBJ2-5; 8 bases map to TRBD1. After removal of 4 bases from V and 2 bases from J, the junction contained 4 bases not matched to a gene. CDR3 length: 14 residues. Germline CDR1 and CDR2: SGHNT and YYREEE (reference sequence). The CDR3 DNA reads TGTGCCAGCAGCACCCGGACAGGGCAAGAGACCCAGTACTTC. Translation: CASSTRTGQETQYF.

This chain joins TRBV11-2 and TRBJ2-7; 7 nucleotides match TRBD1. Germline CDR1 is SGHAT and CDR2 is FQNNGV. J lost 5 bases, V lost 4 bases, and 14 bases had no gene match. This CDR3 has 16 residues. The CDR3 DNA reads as TGTGCCAGCAGCTCGATACAGGGGCACGTAGGCGACGAGCAGTACTTC. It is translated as CASSSIQGHVGDEQYF.

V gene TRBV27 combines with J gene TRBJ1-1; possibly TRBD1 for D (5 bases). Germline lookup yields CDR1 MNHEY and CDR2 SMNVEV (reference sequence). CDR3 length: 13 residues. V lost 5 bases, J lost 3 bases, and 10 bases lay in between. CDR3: CASSPRGYTEAFF. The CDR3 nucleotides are TGTGCCAGCAGTCCTAGGGGTTACACTGAAGCTTTCTTT.

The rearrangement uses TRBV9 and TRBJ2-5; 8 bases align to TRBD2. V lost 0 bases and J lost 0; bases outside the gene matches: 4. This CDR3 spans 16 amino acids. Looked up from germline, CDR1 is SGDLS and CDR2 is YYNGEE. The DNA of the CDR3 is TGTGCCAGCAGCGTAGGAAGCGGGGGCTACCAAGAGACCCAGTACTTC. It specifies CASSVGSGGYQETQYF.

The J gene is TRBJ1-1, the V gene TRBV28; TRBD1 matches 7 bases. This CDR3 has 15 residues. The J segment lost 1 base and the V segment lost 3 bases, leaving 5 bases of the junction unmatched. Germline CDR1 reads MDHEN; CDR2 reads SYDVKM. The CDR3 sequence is CASSFPNRGNTEAFF. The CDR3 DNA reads TGTGCCAGCAGTTTTCCCAACAGGGGGAACACTGAAGCTTTCTTT.

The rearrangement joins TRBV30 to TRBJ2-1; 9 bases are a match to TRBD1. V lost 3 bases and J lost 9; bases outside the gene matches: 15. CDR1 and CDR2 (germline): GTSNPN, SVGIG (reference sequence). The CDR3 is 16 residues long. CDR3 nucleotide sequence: TGTGCCTGGAGCCCCCGAACAGGGGGCATAACTGGTGAGCAGTTCTTC. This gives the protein CAWSPRTGGITGEQFF.

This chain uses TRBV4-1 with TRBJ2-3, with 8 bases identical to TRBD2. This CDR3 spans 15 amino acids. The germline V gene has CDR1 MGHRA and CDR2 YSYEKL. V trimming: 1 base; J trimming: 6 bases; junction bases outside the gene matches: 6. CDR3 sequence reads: CASSQAERGTDTQYF. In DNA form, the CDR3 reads TGCGCCAGCAGCCAAGCAGAGCGGGGGACGGATACGCAGTATTTT.

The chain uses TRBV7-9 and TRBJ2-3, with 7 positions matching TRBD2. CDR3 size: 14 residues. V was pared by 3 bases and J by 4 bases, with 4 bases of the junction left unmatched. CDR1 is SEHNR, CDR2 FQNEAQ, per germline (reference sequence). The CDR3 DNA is TGTGCCAGCAGCTTCGGACTAGTCGCAGATACGCAGTATTTT. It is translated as CASSFGLVADTQYF.

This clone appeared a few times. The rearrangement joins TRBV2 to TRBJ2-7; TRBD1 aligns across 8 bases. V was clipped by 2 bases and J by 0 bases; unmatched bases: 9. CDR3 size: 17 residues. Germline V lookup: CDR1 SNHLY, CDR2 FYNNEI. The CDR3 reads CASSEMSRTGSSYEQYV. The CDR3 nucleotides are TGTGCCAGCAGTGAAATGAGTAGGACAGGGAGCTCCTACGAGCAGTACGTC.

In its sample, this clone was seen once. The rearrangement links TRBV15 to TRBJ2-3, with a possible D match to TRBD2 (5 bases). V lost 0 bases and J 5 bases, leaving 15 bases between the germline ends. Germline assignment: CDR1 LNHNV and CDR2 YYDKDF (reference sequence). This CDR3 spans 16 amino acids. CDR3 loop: CATSRDLVGRVDTQYF. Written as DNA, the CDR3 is TGTGCCACCAGCAGAGATCTGGTAGGGCGGGTAGATACGCAGTATTTT.

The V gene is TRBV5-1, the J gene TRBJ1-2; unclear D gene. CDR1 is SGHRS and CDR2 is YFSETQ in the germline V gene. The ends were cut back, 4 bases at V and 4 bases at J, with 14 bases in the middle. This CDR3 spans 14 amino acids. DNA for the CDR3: TGCGCCAGCAGCGACCCGGGCGAGGGCTATGGCTACACCTTC. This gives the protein CASSDPGEGYGYTF. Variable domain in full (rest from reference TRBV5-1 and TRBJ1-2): KAGVTQTPRYLIKTRGQQVTLSCSPISGHRSVSWYQQTPGQGLQFLFEYFSETQRNKGNFPGRFSGRQFSNSRSEMNVSTLELGDSALYLCASSDPGEGYGYTFGSGTRLTVV.

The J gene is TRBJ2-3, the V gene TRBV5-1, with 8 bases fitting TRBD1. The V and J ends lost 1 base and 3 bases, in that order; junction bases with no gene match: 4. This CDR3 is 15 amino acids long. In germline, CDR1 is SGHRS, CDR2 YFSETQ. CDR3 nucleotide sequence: TGCGCCAGCAGCTTGACAGGGGGTATGACAGATACGCAGTATTTT. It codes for CASSLTGGMTDTQYF.

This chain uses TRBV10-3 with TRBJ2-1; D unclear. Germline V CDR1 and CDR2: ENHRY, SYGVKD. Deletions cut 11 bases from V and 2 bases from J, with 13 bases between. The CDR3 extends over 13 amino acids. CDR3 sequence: CAGVNVTYNEQFF. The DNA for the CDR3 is TGTGCCGGGGTGAATGTCACCTACAATGAGCAGTTCTTC.

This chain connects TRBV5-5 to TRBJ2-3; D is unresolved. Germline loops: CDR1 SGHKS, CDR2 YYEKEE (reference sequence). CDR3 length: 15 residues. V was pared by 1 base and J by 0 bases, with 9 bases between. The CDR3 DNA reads TGTGCCAGCAGCTTGACAGTAACTAGCACAGATACGCAGTATTTT. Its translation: CASSLTVTSTDTQYF.

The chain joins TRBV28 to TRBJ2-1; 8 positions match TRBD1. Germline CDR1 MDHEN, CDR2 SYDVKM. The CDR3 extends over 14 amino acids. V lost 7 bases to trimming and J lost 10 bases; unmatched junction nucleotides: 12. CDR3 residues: CASKQGQAPWEQFF. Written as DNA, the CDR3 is TGTGCCAGCAAACAGGGACAGGCACCCTGGGAGCAGTTCTTC.

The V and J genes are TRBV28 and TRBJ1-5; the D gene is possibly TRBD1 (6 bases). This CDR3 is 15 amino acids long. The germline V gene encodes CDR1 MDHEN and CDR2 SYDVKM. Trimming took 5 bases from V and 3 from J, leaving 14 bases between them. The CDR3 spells CASSPHSGDNQPQHF. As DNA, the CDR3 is TGTGCCAGCAGTCCCCATTCAGGGGACAATCAGCCCCAGCATTTT.

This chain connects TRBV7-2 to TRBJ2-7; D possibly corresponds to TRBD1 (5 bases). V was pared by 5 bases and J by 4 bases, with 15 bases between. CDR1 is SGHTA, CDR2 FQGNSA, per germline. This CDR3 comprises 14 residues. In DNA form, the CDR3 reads TGTGCCAGCAGCCCTGAAAGAGACAGTTACGAGCAGTACTTC. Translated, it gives CASSPERDSYEQYF.

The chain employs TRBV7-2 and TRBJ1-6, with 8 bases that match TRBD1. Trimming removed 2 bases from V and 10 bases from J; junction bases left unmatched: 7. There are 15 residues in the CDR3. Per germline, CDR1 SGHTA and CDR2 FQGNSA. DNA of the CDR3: TGTGCCAGCAGCTTAAGGACAGGGCTAAAGTCACCCCTCCACTTT. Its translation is CASSLRTGLKSPLHF.